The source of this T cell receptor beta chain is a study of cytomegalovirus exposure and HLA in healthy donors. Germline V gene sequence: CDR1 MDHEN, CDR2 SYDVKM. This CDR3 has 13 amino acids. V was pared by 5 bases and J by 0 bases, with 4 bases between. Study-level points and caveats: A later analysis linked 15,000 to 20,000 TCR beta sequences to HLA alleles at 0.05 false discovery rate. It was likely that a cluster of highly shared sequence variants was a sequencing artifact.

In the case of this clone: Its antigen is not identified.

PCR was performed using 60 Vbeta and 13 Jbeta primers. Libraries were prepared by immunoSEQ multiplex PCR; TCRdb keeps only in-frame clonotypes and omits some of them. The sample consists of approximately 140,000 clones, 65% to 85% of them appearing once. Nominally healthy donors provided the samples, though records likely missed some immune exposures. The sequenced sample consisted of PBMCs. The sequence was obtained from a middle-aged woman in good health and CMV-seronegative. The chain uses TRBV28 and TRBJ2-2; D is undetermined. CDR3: CASSPTNTGELFF. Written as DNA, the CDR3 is TGTGCCAGCAGTCCTACGAACACCGGGGAGCTGTTTTTT.